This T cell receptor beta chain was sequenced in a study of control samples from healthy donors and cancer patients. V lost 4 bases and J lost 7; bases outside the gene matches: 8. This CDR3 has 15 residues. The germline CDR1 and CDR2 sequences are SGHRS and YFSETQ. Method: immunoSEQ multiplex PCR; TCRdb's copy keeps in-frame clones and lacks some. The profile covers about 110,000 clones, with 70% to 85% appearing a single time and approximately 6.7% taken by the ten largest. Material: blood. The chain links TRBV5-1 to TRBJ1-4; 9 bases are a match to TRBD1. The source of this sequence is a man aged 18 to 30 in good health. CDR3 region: CASSLYRGQGEKLFF. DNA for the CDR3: TGCGCCAGCAGCCTCTACAGGGGGCAAGGTGAAAAACTGTTTTTT.